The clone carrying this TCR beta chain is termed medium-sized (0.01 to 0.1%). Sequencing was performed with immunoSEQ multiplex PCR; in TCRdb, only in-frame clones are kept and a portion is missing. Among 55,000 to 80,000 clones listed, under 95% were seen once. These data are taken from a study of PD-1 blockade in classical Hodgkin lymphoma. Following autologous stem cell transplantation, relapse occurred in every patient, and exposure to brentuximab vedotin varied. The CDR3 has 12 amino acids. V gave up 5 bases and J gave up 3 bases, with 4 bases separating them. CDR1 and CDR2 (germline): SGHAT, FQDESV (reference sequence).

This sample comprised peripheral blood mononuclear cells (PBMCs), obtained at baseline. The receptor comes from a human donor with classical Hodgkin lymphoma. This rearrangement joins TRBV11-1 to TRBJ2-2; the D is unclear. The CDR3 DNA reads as TGTGCCAGCAGCACCCACACCGGGGAGCTGTTTTTT. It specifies CASSTHTGELFF.